Below, 15 T cell receptor beta chains from the same sample are listed, as sequenced in a study of shared clonotypes between healthy human individuals. This table comes from immunoSEQ multiplex PCR, and its TCRdb copy is limited to in-frame clones, with some not included. The sample contains 2,500,000 or so clones, just under 95% of which appear only once. Sequencing input: naive CD4+ T cells from PBMCs. Subset: CD45RA+ positively selected. The receptors derive from a man aged 18 to 30 in good health. Some clones in this sample may be carry-over from other donors' samples.

With respect to this clone: The sample has other DNA sequences that encode this CDR3 too. The chain links TRBV20-1 to TRBJ2-1, with D tentatively TRBD2 (5 bases). The CDR3 consists of 11 residues. With 4 bases removed from V and 7 bases from J, the gap between germline ends came to 8 bases. Per the germline V gene, CDR1 is DFQATT and CDR2 is SNEGSKA (reference sequence). CDR3 in amino acids: CSATRGNEQFF. CDR3 DNA: TGCAGTGCTACCCGGGGTAATGAGCAGTTCTTC.

This chain links TRBV5-1 with TRBJ1-5; tentative D call: TRBD1 (5 bases). This CDR3 is 15 amino acids long. V gave up 0 bases and J gave up 0 bases, with 7 bases separating them. Germline V gene lookup returns CDR1 SGHRS and CDR2 YFSETQ. The CDR3 spells CASSLAGTSNQPQHF. The CDR3 DNA reads TGCGCCAGCAGCTTGGCGGGGACTAGCAATCAGCCCCAGCATTTT.

The J gene is TRBJ2-7, the V gene TRBV19; 7 bases line up with TRBD2. V shed 3 bases and J 6 bases; nucleotides not matched to a gene: 8. The CDR3 covers 14 residues. From germline, CDR1 is LNHDA and CDR2 SQIVND (reference sequence). The CDR3 protein is CASSIEGWGGEQYF. CDR3 DNA: TGTGCCAGTAGTATTGAAGGATGGGGGGGCGAGCAGTACTTC.

The chain uses TRBV18 and TRBJ2-2; D gene unclear. This CDR3 has 15 residues. CDR1 is KGHSH and CDR2 is LQKENI in the germline V gene. Trimming shortened V by 2 bases and J by 2 bases, and 9 bases separated the two germline ends. CDR3 sequence: CASSPSTDNTGELFF. Here the CDR3 DNA reads TGTGCCAGCTCACCATCCACAGACAACACCGGGGAGCTGTTTTTT.

The V call is TRBV5-4, the J call TRBJ1-1, with TRBD1 matching 7 bases. Germline lookup yields CDR1 SGHNT and CDR2 YYREEE (reference sequence). Germline trimming cut 5 bases from V and 1 base from J; bases unmatched to any gene: 14. The CDR3 has 17 amino acids. Here the CDR3 reads CASRNRGATVANTEAFF. CDR3 DNA sequence: TGTGCCAGCAGGAACAGGGGCGCCACGGTGGCGAACACTGAAGCTTTCTTT.

V is TRBV7-2 and J is TRBJ1-1; D not certain. V lost 2 bases and J lost 6, with 10 bases in between. Germline CDR1 and CDR2: SGHTA and FQGNSA. The CDR3 is 13 amino acids. The CDR3 spells CASSLFQNAEAFF. DNA of the CDR3: TGTGCCAGCAGCTTATTCCAGAATGCTGAAGCTTTCTTT.

The V and J genes are TRBV4-1 and TRBJ2-2; 8 positions match TRBD2. The CDR3 is 16 residues long. With V trimmed by 2 bases and J by 6 bases, 8 bases remained unmatched. Germline lookup yields CDR1 MGHRA and CDR2 YSYEKL. DNA of the CDR3: TGCGCCAGCAGCCAACCTAAGCGGGAGATTCCCGGGGAGCTGTTTTTT. It codes for CASSQPKREIPGELFF.

The V call is TRBV19, the J call TRBJ1-5; 9 nucleotides align to TRBD1. V was clipped by 11 bases and J by 0 bases; unmatched bases: 14. This CDR3 has 17 residues. From germline, CDR1 is LNHDA and CDR2 SQIVND (reference sequence). CDR3 in DNA: TGTGCCCATCGAGGGACAGGGACCCCGTATAGCAATCAGCCCCAGCATTTT. Protein sequence: CAHRGTGTPYSNQPQHF.

V gene TRBV19 combines with J gene TRBJ2-7; 8 positions agree with TRBD1. Trimming cost V 3 bases and J 2 bases; bases outside gene matches: 9. The germline gives CDR1 LNHDA, CDR2 SQIVND (reference sequence). The CDR3 contains 16 residues. CDR3 coding DNA: TGTGCCAGTAGTATCGTCTTGGGGACAGGCACCTACGAGCAGTACTTC. This codes for CASSIVLGTGTYEQYF.

This chain uses TRBV10-3 with TRBJ2-5; D might be TRBD1 or TRBD2, each matching 6 bases. The J call is uncertain, as TRBJ2-7 better fits the DNA end. The CDR3 spans 13 residues. Germline loops: CDR1 ENHRY, CDR2 SYGVKD. CDR3: CAISRGTTYEQYF. In DNA, the CDR3 is TGTGCCATCAGCCGGGGGACAACCTACGAGCAGTACTTC.

A note on this clone: Other DNA sequences within the sample encode an identical CDR3. The chain carries TRBV5-1 and TRBJ1-3, with D possibly matching TRBD1 (5 bases). Germline values: CDR1 SGHRS, CDR2 YFSETQ. The V end lost 3 bases, the J end lost 2 bases, and 9 bases lay between the germline ends. This CDR3 has 14 amino acids. CDR3 in amino acids: CASSSGSAGNTIYF. DNA of the CDR3: TGCGCCAGCAGCTCAGGGAGTGCTGGAAACACCATATATTTT.

The chain couples TRBV5-1 to TRBJ2-4; possibly TRBD1 for D (6 bases). Germline V gene data show CDR1 as SGHRS and CDR2 as YFSETQ. The CDR3 spans 12 residues. Trimming removed 0 bases from V and 13 bases from J, with 11 bases in between. CDR3 residues: CASSLGQGLQYF. CDR3 coding DNA: TGCGCCAGCAGCTTGGGGCAGGGGCTACAGTACTTC.

V and J are TRBV19 and TRBJ2-1; possibly TRBD2 for D (6 bases). The CDR3 consists of 13 residues. The germline gives CDR1 LNHDA, CDR2 SQIVND (reference sequence). Deletions cut 6 bases from V and 7 bases from J, with 13 bases between. CDR3 protein: CASRRPGGNEQFF. In DNA, the CDR3 is TGTGCCAGTAGACGGCCCGGGGGTAATGAGCAGTTCTTC. Variable domain in full (rest from reference TRBV19 and TRBJ2-1): DGGITQSPKYLFRKEGQNVTLSCEQNLNHDAMYWYRQDPGQGLRLIYYSQIVNDFQKGDIAEGYSVSREKKESFPLTVTSAQKNPTAFYLCASRRPGGNEQFFGPGTRLTVL.

The chain links TRBV28 to TRBJ2-5; D is ambiguous. CDR1 is MDHEN, CDR2 SYDVKM, per germline. The length of the CDR3 is 17 residues. Trimming shortened V by 0 bases and J by 1 base, and 15 bases separated the two germline ends. In nucleotides, the CDR3 is TGTGCCAGCAGTTTATGGGGAACGGAGACCGGCCAAGAGACCCAGTACTTC. Its translation is CASSLWGTETGQETQYF.

This clone was recorded a few times. CDR3 sequence (DNA): TGTGCCATCAGTTCGCTGGGAAACACCATATATTTT. Protein: CAISSLGNTIYF. J is TRBJ1-3 and V is TRBV10-3; no firm D call. V shed 5 bases and J shed 4 bases, with 6 bases lying between them. Germline assignment: CDR1 ENHRY and CDR2 SYGVKD. The CDR3 has 12 amino acids.